These 11 T cell receptor beta chains originate from one sample sequenced in a study of CD8+CD57+ T cells in acquired aplastic anemia. All patients picked for sequencing had shown, by flow cytometry, an expansion of CD8+CD57+ cells. Template material for TCR beta VDJ and CDR3 profiling consisted of genomic DNA. MiXCR was run by TCRdb on the reads, yielding one entry per CDR3 protein. The sample carries 450,000 to 600,000 distinct CDR3 sequences, around 30% recorded once. Source material: sorted CD4+, CD8+, or CD8+CD57+ T cells (not recorded which) from PBMCs. These receptors were obtained from a human donor with aplastic anemia.

In its sample, this clonotype was seen a few times. The CDR3 sequence: CASSVGASGVVETQYF. CDR3 sequence (DNA): TGTGCCAGCAGCGTTGGTGCTAGCGGGGTGGTAGAGACCCAGTACTTC. The chain combines TRBV9 with TRBJ2-5; TRBD2 agrees at 9 bases. The CDR3 has 16 amino acids. Trimming cost V 2 bases and J 4 bases; bases outside gene matches: 9. Germline CDR1 reads SGDLS; CDR2 reads YYNGEE.

This clonotype showed up just once. The chain carries TRBV19 and TRBJ2-7; 8 bases map to TRBD1. CDR1 is LNHDA, CDR2 SQIVND, per germline (reference sequence). The trim removed 6 bases at V and 3 bases at J, leaving 4 bases unmatched. The CDR3 runs 13 residues. CDR3 amino acids: CASREGQVYEQYF. The DNA of the CDR3 is TGTGCCAGTAGGGAGGGACAGGTCTACGAGCAGTACTTC.

The chain combines TRBV30 with TRBJ1-1; D is undetermined. This CDR3 comprises 13 residues. The V end was cut by 0 bases, the J end by 1 base, with 6 bases between. CDR1 and CDR2 from the germline V gene are GTSNPN and SVGIG (reference sequence). The CDR3 reads CAWSVTQNTEAFF. The CDR3 DNA follows: TGTGCCTGGAGTGTGACACAGAACACTGAAGCTTTCTTT. Full variable domain (missing parts from reference TRBV30 and TRBJ1-1): SQTIHQWPATLVQPVGSPLSLECTVEGTSNPNLYWYRQAAGRGLQLLFYSVGIGQISSEVPQNLSASRPQDRQFILSSKKLLLSDSGFYLCAWSVTQNTEAFFGQGTRLTVV.

The V gene is TRBV7-6, the J gene TRBJ2-1; D is perhaps TRBD2 (5 bases). The V end was cut by 1 base, the J end by 2 bases, with 12 bases between. This CDR3 contains 16 residues. From germline, CDR1 is SGHVS and CDR2 FNYEAQ. CDR3 sequence: CASSLDRGPTYNEQFF. The CDR3 nucleotides read TGTGCCAGCAGCTTAGATCGGGGTCCTACCTACAATGAGCAGTTCTTC.

The chain joins TRBV7-9 to TRBJ2-7, with TRBD2 matching over 9 bases. V gave up 3 bases and J gave up 2 bases; unmatched junction bases: 5. This CDR3 has 15 residues. In germline, CDR1 is SEHNR, CDR2 FQNEAQ (reference sequence). The CDR3 coding sequence is TGTGCCAGCAGCTTCCTAGCGGGAACGACCTACGAGCAGTACGTC. This gives the protein CASSFLAGTTYEQYV.

This chain connects TRBV11-2 to TRBJ2-1; 10 nucleotides agree with TRBD2. The CDR3 length is 16 residues. CDR1 and CDR2 (germline): SGHAT, FQNNGV. With 4 bases clipped from V and 2 bases from J, the junction kept 5 bases outside the gene matches. CDR3 nucleotide sequence: TGTGCCAGCAGCTCACATCTAGCGGGAGCCTACAATGAGCAGTTCTTC. Translated: CASSSHLAGAYNEQFF.

The chain employs TRBV15 and TRBJ1-2, with D tentatively TRBD1 (5 bases). V was shortened by 0 bases and J by 4 bases, with 12 bases between the two germline ends. Germline V gene data show CDR1 as LNHNV and CDR2 as YYDKDF (reference sequence). The CDR3 runs to 15 residues. In DNA, the CDR3 is TGTGCCACCAGCAGAGATCGGGGCGAGGTCTATGGCTACACCTTC. It yields the protein CATSRDRGEVYGYTF.

This clonotype occurred once. The chain carries TRBV12-3 or TRBV12-4 and TRBJ2-1; TRBD2 agrees at 9 bases. This CDR3 is built from 15 residues. The junction had 4 bases not matched to a gene; V was cut back by 1 base and J by 6 bases. The CDR3 DNA sequence: TGTGCCAGCAGTTTAGTAGCGGGAGCGATCAATGAGCAGTTCTTC. This encodes CASSLVAGAINEQFF.

The chain combines TRBV27 with TRBJ2-7, with 7 bases matching TRBD1. Trimming at V came to 3 bases and at J to 4 bases, leaving 3 bases not matched to a gene. The CDR3 spans 13 residues. Germline V CDR1 and CDR2: MNHEY, SMNVEV (reference sequence). In DNA, the CDR3 is TGTGCCAGCAGTTTGACAGGGCGGTACGAGCAGTACTTC. Translation gives CASSLTGRYEQYF.

J is TRBJ1-2 and V is TRBV7-8; 7 nucleotides align to TRBD1. The CDR3 totals 13 residues. V was clipped by 6 bases and J by 6 bases; unmatched bases: 7. The germline gives CDR1 SGHVS, CDR2 FQNEAQ. CDR3: CASSIQGQNGYTF. Written as DNA, the CDR3 is TGTGCCAGCAGTATCCAGGGACAGAATGGCTACACCTTC.

This clonotype has only a few counts. A much larger clone is a single base away; this may be a read error. The chain uses TRBV29-1 and TRBJ1-1, with unresolved D. The V gene's germline CDR1 is SQVTM and CDR2 ANQGSEA. The CDR3 sequence is 14 residues long. The CDR3: CSVEREVGNAEAFF. Here the CDR3 DNA reads TGCAGCGTTGAGCGCGAAGTGGGGAACGCTGAAGCTTTCTTT.